The next 11 T cell receptor beta chains were all read from a single sample in a study of blood T cell repertoires in COVID-19. Profiling relied on immunoSEQ multiplex PCR, and the TCRdb table lists in-frame clones only, not all of them. This sample carries around 63,000 clones, around 80% of them seen once, and the ten largest clones take around 30%. The sample comprised peripheral blood. Receptor source: a human donor in a cohort sampled during active COVID-19.

This sequence joins TRBV30 and TRBJ1-2; D uncertain. V lost 0 bases to trimming and J lost 0 bases, with 8 bases between them. Germline V CDR1 and CDR2: GTSNPN, SVGIG (reference sequence). This CDR3 is built from 14 residues. For the CDR3, the DNA is TGTGCCTGGAGTGTACCGGGTACTAACTATGGCTACACCTTC. Translated: CAWSVPGTNYGYTF.

The J gene is TRBJ2-5, the V gene TRBV24-1; 9 bases agree with TRBD1. Trimming cost V 3 bases and J 5 bases; bases outside gene matches: 15. This CDR3 comprises 18 residues. CDR1 is KGHDR and CDR2 is SFDVKD in the germline V gene. CDR3 residues: CATSDTANRQGGRETQYF. The CDR3, as DNA: TGTGCCACCAGTGATACAGCGAATCGACAGGGGGGGAGGGAGACCCAGTACTTC.

This chain joins TRBV6-5 and TRBJ2-3; TRBD2 matches 7 bases. The trim removed 2 bases at V and 4 bases at J, leaving 6 bases unmatched. The germline CDR1 and CDR2 sequences are MNHEY and SVGAGI. The CDR3 length is 15 residues. The CDR3 region is CASSYGRGRPDTQYF. CDR3 DNA: TGTGCCAGCAGTTACGGTCGCGGGAGACCAGATACGCAGTATTTT.

The chain carries TRBV7-8 and TRBJ2-7; TRBD1 aligns across 11 bases. CDR3 length: 14 residues. With V trimmed by 5 bases and J by 5 bases, 5 bases remained unmatched. In germline, CDR1 is SGHVS, CDR2 FQNEAQ. CDR3 DNA: TGTGCCAGCAGCGCTGGACAGGGGGCCGACGAGCAGTACTTC. It encodes CASSAGQGADEQYF.

The chain carries TRBV24-1 and TRBJ2-3; 10 bases are a match to TRBD2. The CDR3 runs to 14 residues. Germline CDR1 and CDR2: KGHDR and SFDVKD. The V gene end was trimmed by 9 bases and the J gene end by 3 bases; junction bases not matched to a gene: 5. The CDR3 DNA reads TGTGCCACCTCATGGACTAGCGGAACAGATACGCAGTATTTT. Amino acids: CATSWTSGTDTQYF.

This clone occurred many times. The V and J genes are TRBV11-3 and TRBJ2-7; the D is unclear. V was clipped by 2 bases and J by 1 base, with 3 bases between them. Germline CDR1 and CDR2: SGHNT and YENEEA. The CDR3 extends over 12 amino acids. CDR3 loop: CASSLRSYEQYF. In DNA, the CDR3 is TGTGCCAGCAGCTTACGGTCCTACGAGCAGTACTTC.

The rearrangement joins TRBV24-1 to TRBJ2-7; D possibly corresponds to TRBD2 (6 bases). The CDR3 runs 12 residues. The germline gives CDR1 KGHDR, CDR2 SFDVKD. The V and J ends lost 9 bases and 5 bases respectively, with 13 bases between them. The CDR3 coding sequence is TGTGCCACCGCGGGAAGTCTGAACGAGCAGTACTTC. It encodes CATAGSLNEQYF.

This rearrangement joins TRBV21-1 to TRBJ2-7; TRBD1 was called by the table and not checked on the DNA. TRBV21-1 represents a pseudogene. CDR3 size: 18 residues. CDR3 protein: CASSKLQQGLEIWNEQYF. CDR3 bases: TGTGCCAGCAGCAAATTGCAGCAGGGGCTTGAGATTTGGAACGAGCAGTACTTC.

The J gene is TRBJ2-1, the V gene TRBV7-2, with a possible D match to TRBD2 (5 bases). CDR1 is SGHTA, CDR2 FQGNSA, per germline. Trimming pared 2 bases from V and 7 bases from J, leaving 9 bases between. The CDR3 has 13 amino acids. In DNA, the CDR3 is TGTGCCAGCAGCTTAAGCGGTTGGAATGAGCAGTTCTTC. Protein product: CASSLSGWNEQFF.

The chain recombines TRBV28 with TRBJ2-7, with D maybe TRBD1 (5 bases). Looked up from germline, CDR1 is MDHEN and CDR2 is SYDVKM. V shed 2 bases and J shed 6 bases, with 14 bases lying between them. The CDR3 is 14 residues long. The CDR3 reads CASSLVQGGGEQYF. The CDR3 DNA follows: TGTGCCAGCAGTTTAGTGCAGGGTGGTGGCGAGCAGTACTTC. The variable domain in full, completed from reference TRBV28 and TRBJ2-7, reads DVKVTQSSRYLVKRTGEKVFLECVQDMDHENMFWYRQDPGLGLRLIYFSYDVKMKEKGDIPEGYSVSREKKERFSLILESASTNQTSMYLCASSLVQGGGEQYFGPGTRLTVT.

The CDR3 bases are TGTGCCAGCAGGCAACTAGACAATTCCTACAATGAGCAGTTCTTC. The encoded protein is CASRQLDNSYNEQFF. The rearrangement joins TRBV28 to TRBJ2-1, with D possibly matching TRBD2 (5 bases). Germline CDR1 MDHEN, CDR2 SYDVKM. V lost 6 bases to trimming and J lost 1 base, with 13 bases between them. The CDR3 is made up of 15 amino acids.